This is a list of T cell receptor beta chains from one sample in a study of graft-versus-host responses after intestinal transplantation. Assay used: immunoSEQ multiplex PCR; TCRdb lists only in-frame clones, some missing. The repertoire holds about 98,000 clones, 86% seen once, with approximately 1.4% in the top ten. The sample consisted of PBMCs, taken 255 days after intestinal transplant. The receptors originated from a human patient who received an intestinal transplant, so some T cells may come from the graft donor. Each CDR3 is given with its conserved first and last residue. Fields, in order: clone size, J gene, V gene, D gene, CDR3 length, CDR3 DNA, CDR3 protein. A D gene is named only where the DNA matches it firmly. The size of a clone is reported for some rows only, either as once, few or many, or as a class for expanded clones.

. TRBJ2-5 TRBV7-9 . 13 TGTGCCAGCAGCTTAAGGTCCGTCGAGACCCAGTACTTC CASSLRSVETQYF
. TRBJ2-7 TRBV5-1 TRBD2 16 TGCGCCAGCAGCTTGGGCGGACTAGCGGGAGATGACGAGCAGTACTTC CASSLGGLAGDDEQYF
few TRBJ2-1 TRBV6-1 TRBD2 15 TGTGCCAGCAGTGAAGCACTAGCGGGGGGGAATGAGCAGTTCTTC CASSEALAGGNEQFF
. TRBJ2-1 TRBV10-1 . 14 TGCGCCAGCAGTGAGAACTACCCCGGCTATGAGCAGTTCTTC CASSENYPGYEQFF
. TRBJ1-2 TRBV30 . 11 TGTGCCTGGAGGGGGGGCGGGGGCTACACCTTC CAWRGGGGYTF
. TRBJ2-2 TRBV19 . 16 TGTGCCAGTAAAGCTATAGGCGGGGAAAGCACCGGGGAGCTGTTTTTT CASKAIGGESTGELFF
. TRBJ1-2 TRBV5-1 TRBD1 13 TGCGCCAGCAGCCCGACAGGGAGGAATGGCTACACCTTC CASSPTGRNGYTF
. TRBJ2-1 TRBV4-1 . 15 TGCGCCAGCAGCCCTTTGGTGGGGGCTGACAATGAGCAGTTCTTC CASSPLVGADNEQFF
. TRBJ2-2 TRBV11-2 . 16 TGTGCCAGCAGCTTCCCCGGTGGGGCGGCCACCGGGGAGCTGTTTTTT CASSFPGGAATGELFF
. TRBJ2-5 TRBV11-2 . 15 TGTGCCAGCAGCCCCCAAGGCGGGGGCCGGGAGACCCAGTACTTC CASSPQGGGRETQYF
. TRBJ1-4 TRBV6-5 . 11 TGTGCCAGCAGAGGGGGTGAAAAACTGTTTTTT CASRGGEKLFF
. TRBJ1-5 TRBV2 . 16 TGTGCCAGCAGTGATCCCGCGACGGAGCCCAATCAGCCCCAGCATTTT CASSDPATEPNQPQHF
. TRBJ2-2 TRBV25-1 . 14 TGTGCCAGCAGTGATGGGGTGGACACCGGGGAGCTGTTTTTT CASSDGVDTGELFF
. TRBJ2-3 TRBV11-2 . 15 TGTGCCAGCAGCCATCAGGGACCGCCAACAGATACGCAGTATTTT CASSHQGPPTDTQYF
. TRBJ2-7 TRBV28 TRBD2 16 TGTGCCAGCAGTTGGGGATTAGCGGGGGGACCCTACGAGCAGTACTTC CASSWGLAGGPYEQYF
. TRBJ2-1 TRBV27 . 15 TGTGCCAGCAGTGTTAGAACTAGCCCCAATCCTGAGCAGTTCTTC CASSVRTSPNPEQFF
. TRBJ1-1 TRBV29-1 . 12 TGCAGCGTTGAAGAAAGCGGGGCTAAAGCTTTCTTT CSVEESGAKAFF
. TRBJ2-1 TRBV19 . 14 TGTGCCAGTAGTCGTCACCGGGAAGCCAATGAGCAGTTCTTC CASSRHREANEQFF
. TRBJ2-5 TRBV4-1 . 16 TGCGCCAGCAGCCAAAGGTCAGGGACAAACCAAGAGACCCAGTACTTC CASSQRSGTNQETQYF
. TRBJ1-1 TRBV28 . 13 TGTGCCAGCAGTTCACGAAGGAACACTGAAGCTTTCTTT CASSSRRNTEAFF
once TRBJ2-1 TRBV11-3 TRBD2 14 TGTGCCAGCAGCTCCGTAGCGGGGTACAATGAGCAGTTCTTC CASSSVAGYNEQFF
. TRBJ2-1 TRBV7-9 TRBD2 16 TGTGCCAGCAGCGTCCAAGCGGGAGAACCCTACAATGAGCAGTTCTTC CASSVQAGEPYNEQFF
. TRBJ1-3 TRBV9 . 17 TGTGCCAGCAGCCCTAACCCCCCGGACGTCTCTGGAAACACCATATATTTT CASSPNPPDVSGNTIYF
medium-sized TRBJ2-3 TRBV7-7 . 16 TGTGCTAGCAGCTTGGGAAGAGGGGATAGCACAGATACGCAGTATTTT CASSLGRGDSTDTQYF
. TRBJ1-3 TRBV12-5 . 16 TGTGCTAGTGGTTCCGCTACGGGATCCTCTGGAAACACCATATATTTT CASGSATGSSGNTIYF
. TRBJ2-7 TRBV27 . 14 TGTGCCAGCGGGGGGAGACTCGACCACTACGAGCAGTACTTC CASGGRLDHYEQYF
few TRBJ1-3 TRBV7-9 . 14 TGTGCCAGCAGCTTAGCGGACACTGGAAACACCATATATTTT CASSLADTGNTIYF
. TRBJ2-2 TRBV28 TRBD2 16 TGTGCCAGCAGCCTCCGGAGCGGGGGTCGTACCGGGGAGCTGTTTTTT CASSLRSGGRTGELFF
. TRBJ2-7 TRBV5-4 . 15 TGTGCCAGCAGCTCCTCGGACACCCGGGCGGTCGAGCAGTACTTC CASSSSDTRAVEQYF
. TRBJ2-1 TRBV28 TRBD2 16 TGTGCCAGCAGTTTATATTCCGGGAGGACCTACAATGAGCAGTTCTTC CASSLYSGRTYNEQFF
. TRBJ2-2 TRBV6-1 TRBD1 16 TGTGCCAGCAGTGCCGACAGGGAACTGAACACCGGGGAGCTGTTTTTT CASSADRELNTGELFF
. TRBJ2-1 TRBV5-5 . 15 TGTGCCAGCAGCCAAGAACCCGACAGCTACAATGAGCAGTTCTTC CASSQEPDSYNEQFF